Sequencing of this T cell receptor (beta chain) was carried out in a study of response to subunit inactivated influenza vaccine. This CDR3 spans 15 amino acids. Per germline, CDR1 DFQATT and CDR2 SNEGSKA (reference sequence). With V trimmed by 6 bases and J by 6 bases, 7 bases remained unmatched. This clonotype was counted many times. TCRdb redid the calling of the RT-PCR reads with MiXCR, one entry per CDR3 protein. The sample contains more than 500,000 distinct CDR3 sequences, approximately 10% of which appear only once. This sample was shared with a second study, whose subject was T cells expressing NK-cell markers. That study adds: What made the TCR beta cDNA was 5'RACE template switching with UMIs. Underlying the TCR beta repertoires were sorted CD3+CD56+NKG2C+, CD3+CD56+NKG2C- and CD3+CD56-NKG2C+ T cells. With an anti-gamma-delta TCR antibody, sorting in several experiments was kept to alpha-beta TCR T cells. Dominant NKG2C+ clonotypes made up about 1.0-7.5% of CD8+ T cells in six donors.

The source is a man in his fifties or sixties who received an inactivated influenza vaccine. The specimen was PBMCs from blood, collected on the day of vaccination. This chain uses TRBV20-1 with TRBJ2-1; 14 nucleotides align to TRBD2. The CDR3 nucleotides read TGCAGTGCCCGGACTAGCGGGAGGATTGGCAATGAGCAGTTCTTC. It is translated as CSARTSGRIGNEQFF.